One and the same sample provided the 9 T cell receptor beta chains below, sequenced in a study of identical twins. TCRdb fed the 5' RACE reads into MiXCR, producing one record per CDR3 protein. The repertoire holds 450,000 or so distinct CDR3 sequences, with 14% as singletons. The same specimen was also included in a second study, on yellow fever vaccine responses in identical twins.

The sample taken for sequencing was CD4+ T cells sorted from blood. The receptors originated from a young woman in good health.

CDR3 nucleotides: TGTGCCAGCAGCCAAGGCCGGACAGTCCGAAGGGGCTACGAGCAGTACTTC. Protein product: CASSQGRTVRRGYEQYF. This chain connects TRBV3-1 to TRBJ2-7, with D perhaps matching TRBD1 (6 bases). The CDR3 is 17 amino acids. Germline assignment: CDR1 LGHDT and CDR2 YNNKEL (reference sequence). Trimming removed 1 base at V and 3 bases at J, with 19 bases between.

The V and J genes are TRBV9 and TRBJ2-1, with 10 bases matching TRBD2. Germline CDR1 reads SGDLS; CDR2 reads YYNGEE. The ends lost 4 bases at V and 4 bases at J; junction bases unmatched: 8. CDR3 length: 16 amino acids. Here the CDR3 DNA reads TGTGCCAGCAGCTCCCAACTAGCGGGGAAATACAATGAGCAGTTCTTC. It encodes CASSSQLAGKYNEQFF.

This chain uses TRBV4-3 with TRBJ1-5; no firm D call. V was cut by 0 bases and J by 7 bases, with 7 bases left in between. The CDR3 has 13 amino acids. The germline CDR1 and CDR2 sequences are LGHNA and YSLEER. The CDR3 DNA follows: TGCGCCAGCAGCCAAGAATACGGGCAGCCCCAGCATTTT. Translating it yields CASSQEYGQPQHF.

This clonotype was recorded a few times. CDR3 DNA: TGTGCCAGCAGCCCCCTTCGGGGGGGAGGGCCCAATGAGCAGTTCTTC. It encodes CASSPLRGGGPNEQFF. V usage is TRBV12-3 or TRBV12-4 and J usage is TRBJ2-1; 8 positions match TRBD2. Losses at the gene ends were 6 bases for V and 6 bases for J; bases not matched to a gene: 13. CDR3 length: 16 residues.

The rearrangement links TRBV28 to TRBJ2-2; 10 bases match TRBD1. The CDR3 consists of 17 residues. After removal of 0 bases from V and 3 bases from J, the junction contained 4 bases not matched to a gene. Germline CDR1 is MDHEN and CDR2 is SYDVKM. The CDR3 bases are TGTGCCAGCAGTTTATGGGGACAGGGGCCTCACACCGGGGAGCTGTTTTTT. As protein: CASSLWGQGPHTGELFF.

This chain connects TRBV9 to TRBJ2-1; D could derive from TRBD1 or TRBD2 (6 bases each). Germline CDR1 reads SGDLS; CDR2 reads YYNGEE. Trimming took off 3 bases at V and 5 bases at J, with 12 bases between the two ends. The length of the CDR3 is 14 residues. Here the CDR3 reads CASSEGGSNNEQFF. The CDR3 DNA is TGTGCCAGCAGCGAGGGGGGCAGTAACAATGAGCAGTTCTTC.

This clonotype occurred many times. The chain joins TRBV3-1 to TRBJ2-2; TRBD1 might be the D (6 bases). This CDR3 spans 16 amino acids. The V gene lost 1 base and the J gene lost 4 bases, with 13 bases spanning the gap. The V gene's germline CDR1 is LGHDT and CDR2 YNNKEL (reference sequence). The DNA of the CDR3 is TGTGCCAGCAGCCAAGTTTCCCAGGGGATCACCGGGGAGCTGTTTTTT. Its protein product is CASSQVSQGITGELFF.

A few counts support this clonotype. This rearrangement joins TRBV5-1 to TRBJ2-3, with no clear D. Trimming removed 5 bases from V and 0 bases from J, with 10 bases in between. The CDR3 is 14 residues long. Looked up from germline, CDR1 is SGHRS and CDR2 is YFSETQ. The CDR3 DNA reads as TGCGCCAGCAGGGACGGACCTAGCACAGATACGCAGTATTTT. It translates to CASRDGPSTDTQYF.

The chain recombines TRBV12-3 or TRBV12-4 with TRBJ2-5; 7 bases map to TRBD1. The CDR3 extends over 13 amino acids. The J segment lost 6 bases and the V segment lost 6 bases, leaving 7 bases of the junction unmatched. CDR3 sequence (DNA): TGTGCCAGCAGACCGACAGGGATGCAGACCCAGTACTTC. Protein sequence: CASRPTGMQTQYF.